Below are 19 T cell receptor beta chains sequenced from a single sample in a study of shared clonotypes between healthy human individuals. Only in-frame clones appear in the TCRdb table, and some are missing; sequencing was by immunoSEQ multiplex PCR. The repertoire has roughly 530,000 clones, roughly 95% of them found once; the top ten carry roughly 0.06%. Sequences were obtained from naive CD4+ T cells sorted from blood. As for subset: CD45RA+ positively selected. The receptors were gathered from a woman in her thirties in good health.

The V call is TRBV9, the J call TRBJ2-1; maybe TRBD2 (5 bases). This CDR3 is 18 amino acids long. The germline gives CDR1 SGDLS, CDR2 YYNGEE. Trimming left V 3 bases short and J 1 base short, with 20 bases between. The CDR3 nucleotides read TGTGCCAGCAGCGCCCCCCAGGAGGCTACTTGGTCCTACAATGAGCAGTTCTTC. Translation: CASSAPQEATWSYNEQFF.

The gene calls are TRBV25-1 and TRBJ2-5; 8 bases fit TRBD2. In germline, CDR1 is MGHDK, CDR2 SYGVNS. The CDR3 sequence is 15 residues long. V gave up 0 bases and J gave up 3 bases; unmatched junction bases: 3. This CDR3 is CASSEYGGAEETQYF. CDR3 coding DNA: TGTGCCAGCAGTGAATACGGGGGGGCGGAAGAGACCCAGTACTTC.

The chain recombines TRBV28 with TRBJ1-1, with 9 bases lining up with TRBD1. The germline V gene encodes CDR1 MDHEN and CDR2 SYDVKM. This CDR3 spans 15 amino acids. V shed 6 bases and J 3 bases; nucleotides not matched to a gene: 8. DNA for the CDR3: TGTGCCAGCAGGGTAACAGGGGGCGCGGACACTGAAGCTTTCTTT. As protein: CASRVTGGADTEAFF.

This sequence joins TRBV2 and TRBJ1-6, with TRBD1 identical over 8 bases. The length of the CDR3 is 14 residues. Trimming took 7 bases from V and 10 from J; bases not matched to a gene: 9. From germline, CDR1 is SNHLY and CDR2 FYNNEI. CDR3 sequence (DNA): TGTGCCAGCACAAGCGGACAGGGTTCATCACCCCTCCACTTT. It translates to CASTSGQGSSPLHF.

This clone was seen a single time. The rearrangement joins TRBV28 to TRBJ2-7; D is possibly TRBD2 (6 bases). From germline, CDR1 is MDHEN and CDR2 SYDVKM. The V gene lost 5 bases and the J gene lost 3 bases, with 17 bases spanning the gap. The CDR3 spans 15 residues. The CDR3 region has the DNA TGTGCCAGCAGTCCGCCTGGGGCGGGGAACTACGAGCAGTACTTC. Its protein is CASSPPGAGNYEQYF.

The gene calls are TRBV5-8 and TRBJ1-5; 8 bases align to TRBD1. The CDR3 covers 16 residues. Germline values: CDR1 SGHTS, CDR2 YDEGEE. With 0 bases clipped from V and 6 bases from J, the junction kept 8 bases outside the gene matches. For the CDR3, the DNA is TGTGCCAGCAGCTTGGCCTTGACAGGGGTTAGTCAGCCCCAGCATTTT. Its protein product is CASSLALTGVSQPQHF. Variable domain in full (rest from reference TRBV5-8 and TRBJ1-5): EAGVTQSPTHLIKTRGQQATLRCSPISGHTSVYWYQQALGLGLQFLLWYDEGEERNRGNFPPRFSGRQFPNYSSELNVNALELEDSALYLCASSLALTGVSQPQHFGDGTRLSIL.

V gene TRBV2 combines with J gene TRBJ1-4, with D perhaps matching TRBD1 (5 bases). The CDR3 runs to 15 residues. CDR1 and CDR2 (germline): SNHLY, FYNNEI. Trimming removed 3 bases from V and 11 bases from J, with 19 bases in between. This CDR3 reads CASSDIGTAEGKLFF. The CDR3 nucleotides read TGTGCCAGCAGTGACATCGGGACGGCCGAGGGGAAACTGTTTTTT.

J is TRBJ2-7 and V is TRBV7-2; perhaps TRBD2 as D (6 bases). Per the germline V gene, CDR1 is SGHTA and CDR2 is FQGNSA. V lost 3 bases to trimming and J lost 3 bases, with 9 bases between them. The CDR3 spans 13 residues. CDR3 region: CASSFSGYYEQYF. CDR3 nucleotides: TGTGCCAGCAGCTTTAGCGGTTACTACGAGCAGTACTTC.

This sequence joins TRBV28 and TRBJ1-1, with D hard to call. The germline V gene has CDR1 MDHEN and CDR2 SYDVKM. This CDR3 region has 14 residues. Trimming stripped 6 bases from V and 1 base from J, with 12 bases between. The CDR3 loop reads CASSRTGKNTEAFF. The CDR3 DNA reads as TGTGCCAGCAGCCGCACGGGCAAGAACACTGAAGCTTTCTTT.

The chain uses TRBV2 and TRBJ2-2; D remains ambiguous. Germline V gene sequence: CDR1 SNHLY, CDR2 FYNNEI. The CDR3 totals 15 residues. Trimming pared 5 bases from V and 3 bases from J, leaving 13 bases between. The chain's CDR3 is CASSLGTPDTGELFF. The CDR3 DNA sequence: TGTGCCAGCAGTTTAGGCACCCCGGACACCGGGGAGCTGTTTTTT.

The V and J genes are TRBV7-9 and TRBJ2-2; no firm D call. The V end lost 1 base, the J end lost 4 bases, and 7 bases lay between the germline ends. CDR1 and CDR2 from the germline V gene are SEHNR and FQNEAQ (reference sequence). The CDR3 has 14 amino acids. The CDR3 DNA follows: TGTGCCAGCAGCTTAGAGGTTGGCACCGGGGAGCTGTTTTTT. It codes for CASSLEVGTGELFF.

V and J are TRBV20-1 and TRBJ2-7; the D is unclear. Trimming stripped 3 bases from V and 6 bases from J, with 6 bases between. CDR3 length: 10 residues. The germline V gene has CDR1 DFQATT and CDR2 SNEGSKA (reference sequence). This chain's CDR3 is CSASRREQYF. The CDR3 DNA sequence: TGCAGTGCTAGTCGGCGCGAGCAGTACTTC.

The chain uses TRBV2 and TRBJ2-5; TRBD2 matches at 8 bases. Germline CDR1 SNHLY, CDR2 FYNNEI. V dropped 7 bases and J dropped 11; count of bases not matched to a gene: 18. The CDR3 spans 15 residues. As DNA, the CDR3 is TGTGCCAGCAACCCCCTAAAACTAGCGGAGCCGGAGCAGTACTTC. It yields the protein CASNPLKLAEPEQYF.

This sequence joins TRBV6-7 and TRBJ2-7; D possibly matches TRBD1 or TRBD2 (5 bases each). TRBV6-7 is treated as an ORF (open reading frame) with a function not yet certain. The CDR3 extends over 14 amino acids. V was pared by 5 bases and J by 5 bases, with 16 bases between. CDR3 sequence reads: CASSIPGPVDEQYF. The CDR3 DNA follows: TGTGCCAGCAGTATTCCGGGGCCTGTGGACGAGCAGTACTTC.

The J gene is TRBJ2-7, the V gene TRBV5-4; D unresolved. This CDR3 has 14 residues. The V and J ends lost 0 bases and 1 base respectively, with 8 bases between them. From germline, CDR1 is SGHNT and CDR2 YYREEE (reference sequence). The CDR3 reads CASSLDALSYEQYF. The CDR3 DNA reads TGTGCCAGCAGCTTGGACGCCTTATCCTACGAGCAGTACTTC.

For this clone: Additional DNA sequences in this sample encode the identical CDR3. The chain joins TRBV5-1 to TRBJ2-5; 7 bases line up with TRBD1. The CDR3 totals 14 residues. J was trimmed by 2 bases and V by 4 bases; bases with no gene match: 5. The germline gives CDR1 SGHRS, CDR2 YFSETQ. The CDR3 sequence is CASSLRDSQETQYF. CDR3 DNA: TGCGCCAGCAGCCTAAGGGACAGTCAAGAGACCCAGTACTTC. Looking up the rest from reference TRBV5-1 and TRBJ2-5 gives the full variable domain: KAGVTQTPRYLIKTRGQQVTLSCSPISGHRSVSWYQQTPGQGLQFLFEYFSETQRNKGNFPGRFSGRQFSNSRSEMNVSTLELGDSALYLCASSLRDSQETQYFGPGTRLLVL.

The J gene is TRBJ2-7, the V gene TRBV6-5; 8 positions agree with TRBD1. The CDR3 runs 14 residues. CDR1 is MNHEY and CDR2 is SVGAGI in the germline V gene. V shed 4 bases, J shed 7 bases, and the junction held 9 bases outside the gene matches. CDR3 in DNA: TGTGCCAGCAGTTCGACAGGGGAAGCGGTTGAGCAGTACTTC. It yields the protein CASSSTGEAVEQYF.

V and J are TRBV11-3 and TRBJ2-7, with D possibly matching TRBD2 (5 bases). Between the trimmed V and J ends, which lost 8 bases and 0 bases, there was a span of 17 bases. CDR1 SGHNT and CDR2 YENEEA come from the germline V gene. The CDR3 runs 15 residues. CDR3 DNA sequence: TGTGCCAGCCCCCTCGCGGGTTTCAACTCCTACGAGCAGTACTTC. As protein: CASPLAGFNSYEQYF.

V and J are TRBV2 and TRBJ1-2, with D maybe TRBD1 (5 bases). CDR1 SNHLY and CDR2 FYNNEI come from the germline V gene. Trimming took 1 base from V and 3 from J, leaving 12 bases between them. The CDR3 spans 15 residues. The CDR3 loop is CASSEGPGDYYGYTF. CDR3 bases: TGTGCCAGCAGTGAAGGCCCGGGGGATTACTATGGCTACACCTTC.